The 10 T cell receptor beta chains below were found in one sample sequenced in a study of T-cell memory formation after mild COVID-19. TCRdb re-called the 5' RACE reads through MiXCR, storing one row per CDR3 protein. The repertoire holds about 180,000 distinct CDR3 sequences, around 15% seen once, with around 1.9% in the top ten. The sample was PBMCs or a T cell subset sorted from them (not recorded which). Source of these receptors: an adult woman who had mild COVID-19 (a few samples of this study predate the infection). Cell type and time point are not known.

The chain joins TRBV7-9 to TRBJ2-7, with TRBD2 identical over 10 bases. The CDR3 length is 16 residues. V lost 5 bases and J lost 6; bases outside the gene matches: 13. Germline CDR1 is SEHNR and CDR2 is FQNEAQ (reference sequence). CDR3 nucleotide sequence: TGTGCCAGCAGCGTTTTAGCGGGAGGCCTCTCCGGCGAGCAGTACTTC. This encodes CASSVLAGGLSGEQYF.

This clonotype has a handful of counts. The chain links TRBV5-1 to TRBJ1-1, with unresolved D. The CDR3 has 13 amino acids. Trimming removed 2 bases at V and 1 base at J, with 6 bases between. Germline CDR1 reads SGHRS; CDR2 reads YFSETQ. The CDR3 here is CASSFLENTEAFF. The CDR3, as DNA: TGCGCCAGCAGCTTTTTGGAGAACACTGAAGCTTTCTTT.

The table lists this clonotype with a few counts. This chain connects TRBV4-1 to TRBJ2-7; a weak D match, TRBD1 (6 bases). V dropped 4 bases and J dropped 1 base, with 32 bases sitting between them. This CDR3 region has 21 residues. Germline V CDR1 and CDR2: MGHRA, YSYEKL. The CDR3 DNA follows: TGCGCCAGCAGCCCCTCCCCCCTAAGCGGATCAGGGGTGGCAAAATCCTACGAGCAGTACTTC. Its protein product is CASSPSPLSGSGVAKSYEQYF.

CDR3 amino acids: CASSFRTMGTGNNQPQHF. Here the CDR3 DNA reads TGTGCCAGCAGCTTTCGCACGATGGGGACAGGGAACAATCAGCCCCAGCATTTT. The chain recombines TRBV5-6 with TRBJ1-5; 9 bases line up with TRBD1. Germline V CDR1 and CDR2: SGHDT, YYEEEE. V lost 2 bases to trimming and J lost 3 bases; unmatched junction nucleotides: 12. The CDR3 consists of 18 residues.

The V call is TRBV4-1, the J call TRBJ1-2; 10 positions match TRBD1. Germline V gene sequence: CDR1 MGHRA, CDR2 YSYEKL. The CDR3 consists of 17 residues. Germline trimming cut 0 bases from V and 4 bases from J; bases unmatched to any gene: 8. The DNA for the CDR3 is TGCGCCAGCAGCCAAGATATCGGGACAGGGGTGATCTATGGCTACACCTTC. This gives the protein CASSQDIGTGVIYGYTF.

The table lists this clonotype with a few counts. J is TRBJ1-1 and V is TRBV6-5; D unclear. V gave up 5 bases and J gave up 1 base, with 17 bases separating them. CDR1 and CDR2 (germline): MNHEY, SVGAGI. CDR3 size: 16 residues. The CDR3 nucleotides read TGTGCCAGCAGTACCCTGTCCAGGAAAAGGAACACTGAAGCTTTCTTT. Translating it yields CASSTLSRKRNTEAFF.

The chain is built from TRBV25-1 and TRBJ2-7; D is unresolved. Trimming stripped 3 bases from V and 2 bases from J, with 5 bases between. This CDR3 is built from 12 residues. CDR1 is MGHDK and CDR2 is SYGVNS in the germline V gene. The CDR3 loop reads CASSDPPYEQYF. DNA for the CDR3: TGTGCCAGCAGTGATCCCCCCTACGAGCAGTACTTC.

The rearrangement links TRBV7-2 to TRBJ2-1; 10 nucleotides match TRBD2. This CDR3 is built from 19 residues. Germline V gene sequence: CDR1 SGHTA, CDR2 FQGNSA. Germline trimming cut 1 base from V and 0 bases from J; bases unmatched to any gene: 9. In DNA form, the CDR3 reads TGTGCCAGCAGCTTAGTTGCTAGCGGGGGCCTCAGCTCCTACAATGAGCAGTTCTTC. Its translation: CASSLVASGGLSSYNEQFF.

This clonotype was detected a few times. In nucleotides, the CDR3 is TGTGCCAGCAGCACCTCACGGGGGCCCCAGCATTTT. It specifies CASSTSRGPQHF. The chain couples TRBV7-8 to TRBJ1-5, with unresolved D. The germline CDR1 and CDR2 sequences are SGHVS and FQNEAQ. The V and J ends lost 5 bases and 9 bases respectively, with 11 bases between them. There are 12 residues in the CDR3.

This chain links TRBV5-5 with TRBJ1-2; 9 bases map to TRBD1. The length of the CDR3 is 14 residues. V lost 5 bases to trimming and J lost 5 bases; unmatched junction nucleotides: 7. CDR1 SGHKS and CDR2 YYEKEE come from the germline V gene (reference sequence). CDR3 sequence reads: CASRQGQGIYGYTF. The DNA for the CDR3 is TGTGCCAGCAGACAAGGACAGGGGATTTATGGCTACACCTTC.